This passage covers 30 T cell receptor beta chains from one sample sequenced in a study of cytomegalovirus exposure and HLA in healthy donors. Here immunoSEQ multiplex PCR was the method, and the copy in TCRdb shows in-frame clones only, minus some. The repertoire holds 120,000 or so clones, with about nine tenths as singletons. The source material was PBMCs. All receptors derive from a young man in good health and CMV-seropositive.

J is TRBJ1-1 and V is TRBV27, with TRBD1 matching 9 bases. J gave up 3 bases and V 3 bases, and 5 bases lay outside the gene matches. Germline CDR1 is MNHEY and CDR2 is SMNVEV (reference sequence). This CDR3 contains 15 residues. DNA of the CDR3: TGTGCCAGCAGTTTGACAGGGGGATTGGACACTGAAGCTTTCTTT. Its protein product is CASSLTGGLDTEAFF.

This rearrangement joins TRBV5-5 to TRBJ1-4; D is undetermined. In germline, CDR1 is SGHKS, CDR2 YYEKEE (reference sequence). Trimming stripped 0 bases from V and 5 bases from J, with 14 bases between. The CDR3 is made up of 16 amino acids. CDR3 bases: TGTGCCAGCAGCTTGGCCCCGGAGGGCGGCAATGAAAAACTGTTTTTT. Translating it yields CASSLAPEGGNEKLFF.

V and J are TRBV4-2 and TRBJ2-1; D gene uncertain. Germline V CDR1 and CDR2: LGHNA, YNFKEQ. CDR3 length: 14 amino acids. V shed 1 base and J shed 6 bases, with 10 bases lying between them. The CDR3 protein is CASSQGGATNEQFF. The DNA of the CDR3 is TGTGCCAGCAGCCAAGGAGGCGCCACCAATGAGCAGTTCTTC.

The chain uses TRBV28 and TRBJ1-5; D may be TRBD1 (6 bases). Looked up from germline, CDR1 is MDHEN and CDR2 is SYDVKM. This CDR3 comprises 17 residues. With 7 bases removed from V and 4 bases from J, the gap between germline ends came to 23 bases. Here the CDR3 reads CASKGGGSLKTNQPQHF. In DNA, the CDR3 is TGTGCCAGCAAGGGGGGGGGAAGCCTAAAGACGAATCAGCCCCAGCATTTT.

The V and J genes are TRBV20-1 and TRBJ2-7, with D perhaps matching TRBD1 (5 bases). Between the trimmed V and J ends, which lost 8 bases and 1 base, there was a span of 9 bases. Germline V gives CDR1 DFQATT, CDR2 SNEGSKA (reference sequence). The CDR3 spans 11 residues. The CDR3, as DNA: TGCAGTATAAGGGGTTCCTACGAGCAGTACTTC. This codes for CSIRGSYEQYF.

The chain joins TRBV27 to TRBJ2-7; possible D gene TRBD2, 6 bases. This CDR3 region has 17 residues. Trimming cost V 0 bases and J 3 bases, with 18 bases left between them. Germline values: CDR1 MNHEY, CDR2 SMNVEV (reference sequence). CDR3 in amino acids: CASSLSGIAVGFYEQYF. Written as DNA, the CDR3 is TGTGCCAGCAGTTTATCAGGGATAGCGGTAGGGTTCTACGAGCAGTACTTC.

This chain links TRBV7-2 with TRBJ1-1, with D possibly matching TRBD1 (6 bases). Germline V gives CDR1 SGHTA, CDR2 FQGNSA. V was trimmed by 5 bases and J by 10 bases, leaving 26 bases between them. The CDR3 totals 16 residues. The CDR3 DNA is TGTGCCAGCAGCCTCCTATCACAGGGCCAGGGTAGGGGAGCTTTCTTT. Translation gives CASSLLSQGQGRGAFF. The full variable domain, in which reference TRBV7-2 and TRBJ1-1 provide the parts outside the CDR3, is GAGVSQSPSNKVTEKGKDVELRCDPISGHTALYWYRQSLGQGLEFLIYFQGNSAPDKSGLPSDRFSAERTGGSVSTLTIQRTQQEDSAVYLCASSLLSQGQGRGAFFGQGTRLTVV.

The chain carries TRBV5-4 and TRBJ2-7; TRBD1 might be the D (6 bases). The germline V gene encodes CDR1 SGHNT and CDR2 YYREEE (reference sequence). The germline V and J ends were trimmed by 2 bases and 7 bases, with 16 bases remaining between them. The CDR3 runs to 14 residues. DNA of the CDR3: TGTGCCAGCAGCTTCGGACAGAACCAGAGGGAGCAGTACTTC. This codes for CASSFGQNQREQYF.

The rearrangement uses TRBV6-4 and TRBJ2-5, with 9 bases lining up with TRBD1. The germline V gene encodes CDR1 MRHNA and CDR2 SNTAGT. Trimming at V came to 3 bases and at J to 5 bases, leaving 13 bases not matched to a gene. This CDR3 contains 17 residues. The CDR3 loop reads CASSEIKDRGPLETQYF. The DNA for the CDR3 is TGTGCCAGCAGTGAGATAAAGGACAGGGGACCTCTGGAGACCCAGTACTTC.

The V call is TRBV6-1, the J call TRBJ1-3, with TRBD1 matching over 7 bases. CDR3 length: 14 amino acids. Looked up from germline, CDR1 is MNHNS and CDR2 is SASEGT. V lost 0 bases, J lost 4 bases, and 0 bases stayed unmatched. Here the CDR3 DNA reads TGTGCCAGCAGTGAAGCGGGACAGGGAAACACCATATATTTT. This codes for CASSEAGQGNTIYF.

The DNA for the CDR3 is TGTGCCAGCAGCGTCTTGTCTGGAAACACCATATATTTT. The encoded protein is CASSVLSGNTIYF. This chain joins TRBV7-9 and TRBJ1-3; D unclear. With 5 bases removed from V and 1 base from J, the gap between germline ends came to 6 bases. The CDR3 contains 13 residues. The germline V gene has CDR1 SEHNR and CDR2 FQNEAQ (reference sequence).

V usage is TRBV4-1 and J usage is TRBJ2-3; 12 bases line up with TRBD2. The CDR3 spans 18 residues. The V gene end was trimmed by 1 base and the J gene end by 3 bases; junction bases not matched to a gene: 8. Germline values: CDR1 MGHRA, CDR2 YSYEKL. CDR3 in DNA: TGCGCCAGCAGCCAAGGGCTAGCGGGGGGGCGATTTACAGATACGCAGTATTTT. It encodes CASSQGLAGGRFTDTQYF.

This chain links TRBV5-1 with TRBJ2-7; 7 nucleotides match TRBD1. This CDR3 has 14 amino acids. Per the germline V gene, CDR1 is SGHRS and CDR2 is YFSETQ. With 3 bases clipped from V and 2 bases from J, the junction kept 5 bases outside the gene matches. CDR3 coding DNA: TGCGCCAGCAGCTCACCGGGACAGACCTACGAGCAGTACTTC. As protein: CASSSPGQTYEQYF.

The chain is built from TRBV2 and TRBJ1-1, with 7 bases lining up with TRBD1. The CDR3 is 17 residues long. V was pared by 2 bases and J by 0 bases, with 9 bases of the junction left unmatched. The germline V gene has CDR1 SNHLY and CDR2 FYNNEI. The CDR3 nucleotides read TGTGCCAGCAGTGAATCGTTAGGGGGCCCCATGAACACTGAAGCTTTCTTT. Encoded protein: CASSESLGGPMNTEAFF.

The chain links TRBV5-1 to TRBJ2-2; 7 bases fit TRBD1. CDR1 and CDR2 (germline): SGHRS, YFSETQ. This CDR3 comprises 15 residues. The J segment lost 0 bases and the V segment lost 3 bases, leaving 2 bases of the junction unmatched. The CDR3 protein is CASSSDRPNTGELFF. DNA of the CDR3: TGCGCCAGCAGCTCGGACAGGCCGAACACCGGGGAGCTGTTTTTT. The variable domain in full, completed from reference TRBV5-1 and TRBJ2-2, reads KAGVTQTPRYLIKTRGQQVTLSCSPISGHRSVSWYQQTPGQGLQFLFEYFSETQRNKGNFPGRFSGRQFSNSRSEMNVSTLELGDSALYLCASSSDRPNTGELFFGEGSRLTVL.

The chain has TRBV27 and TRBJ2-7, with D possibly being TRBD2 (7 bases). In germline, CDR1 is MNHEY, CDR2 SMNVEV (reference sequence). V was clipped by 5 bases and J by 2 bases, with 10 bases between them. The length of the CDR3 is 13 residues. CDR3 sequence (DNA): TGTGCCAGCAGTAGGGGGGGTCCCTACGAGCAGTACTTC. Protein sequence: CASSRGGPYEQYF.

The chain joins TRBV10-3 to TRBJ1-2; 8 bases are a match to TRBD1. Germline V lookup: CDR1 ENHRY, CDR2 SYGVKD. There are 14 residues in the CDR3. V lost 5 bases, J lost 2 bases, and 4 bases stayed unmatched. CDR3 sequence: CAISQGAKNYGYTF. The DNA for the CDR3 is TGTGCCATCAGTCAGGGGGCTAAAAACTATGGCTACACCTTC.

This clone was counted a single time. V and J are TRBV4-1 and TRBJ2-2; maybe TRBD1 (5 bases). The CDR3 contains 16 residues. V dropped 0 bases and J dropped 5 bases, with 13 bases sitting between them. Germline values: CDR1 MGHRA, CDR2 YSYEKL. The DNA for the CDR3 is TGCGCCAGCAGCCAAGACCCCTTGGGGCTAACCGGGGAGCTGTTTTTT. This sequence encodes CASSQDPLGLTGELFF.

This clone showed up just once. The chain combines TRBV7-8 with TRBJ1-2; weak D call: TRBD1 (6 bases). Germline V gives CDR1 SGHVS, CDR2 FQNEAQ. V lost 5 bases and J lost 6, with 22 bases in between. There are 16 residues in the CDR3. The CDR3 DNA reads TGTGCCAGCAGCGCTCGACAGGCAGGGTGGGAGAATGGCTACACCTTC. Residues: CASSARQAGWENGYTF.

This chain connects TRBV28 to TRBJ1-6; no definite D call. This CDR3 contains 16 residues. Germline CDR1 reads MDHEN; CDR2 reads SYDVKM. Trimming took 2 bases from V and 0 from J, leaving 8 bases between them. CDR3 protein: CASSLRRVSYNSPLHF. The CDR3 DNA sequence: TGTGCCAGCAGTTTACGTCGGGTCTCCTATAATTCACCCCTCCACTTT. The whole variable domain, remainder taken from reference TRBV28 and TRBJ1-6, is DVKVTQSSRYLVKRTGEKVFLECVQDMDHENMFWYRQDPGLGLRLIYFSYDVKMKEKGDIPEGYSVSREKKERFSLILESASTNQTSMYLCASSLRRVSYNSPLHFGNGTRLTVT.

The V gene is TRBV7-2, the J gene TRBJ1-2; D unclear. The CDR3 has 14 residues. V was trimmed by 4 bases and J by 8 bases, leaving 17 bases between them. Germline V gives CDR1 SGHTA, CDR2 FQGNSA. This CDR3 reads CASSSPLVGGGYTF. The CDR3 region has the DNA TGTGCCAGCAGCTCCCCACTGGTAGGCGGCGGCTACACCTTC.

V usage is TRBV28 and J usage is TRBJ1-1; D uncertain. The CDR3 is 12 residues long. V dropped 4 bases and J dropped 0 bases, with 3 bases sitting between them. The V gene's germline CDR1 is MDHEN and CDR2 SYDVKM. The CDR3 here is CASSSMNTEAFF. The CDR3 region has the DNA TGTGCCAGCAGTTCCATGAACACTGAAGCTTTCTTT.

CDR3: CASSKRGGARTGELFF. In nucleotides, the CDR3 is TGTGCCAGCAGCAAGCGCGGGGGGGCCCGCACCGGGGAGCTGTTTTTT. This chain connects TRBV14 to TRBJ2-2; 9 nucleotides match TRBD2. CDR1 and CDR2 from the germline V gene are SGHDN and FVKESK. This CDR3 has 16 amino acids. The V and J ends lost 5 bases and 4 bases, in that order; junction bases with no gene match: 8.

In this sample, this clone turned up a few times. The chain uses TRBV28 and TRBJ2-7; a possible D gene is TRBD2 (6 bases). Trimming stripped 5 bases from V and 5 bases from J, with 19 bases between. The CDR3 extends over 15 amino acids. Germline loops: CDR1 MDHEN, CDR2 SYDVKM. CDR3 sequence: CASSIGAEGSHEQYF. As DNA, the CDR3 is TGTGCCAGCAGTATAGGGGCGGAGGGGTCCCACGAGCAGTACTTC. Filled out from reference TRBV28 and TRBJ2-7, the complete variable domain reads DVKVTQSSRYLVKRTGEKVFLECVQDMDHENMFWYRQDPGLGLRLIYFSYDVKMKEKGDIPEGYSVSREKKERFSLILESASTNQTSMYLCASSIGAEGSHEQYFGPGTRLTVT.

V is TRBV5-4 and J is TRBJ2-1, with TRBD1 matching 7 bases. The germline V gene encodes CDR1 SGHNT and CDR2 YYREEE (reference sequence). The CDR3 is 13 amino acids. The J segment lost 9 bases and the V segment lost 4 bases, leaving 7 bases of the junction unmatched. The CDR3 coding sequence is TGTGCCAGCAGCCCCGGGACAGTCGGTGAGCAGTTCTTC. It specifies CASSPGTVGEQFF.

The genes are TRBV5-1 and TRBJ1-1; D might be TRBD1 (6 bases). V was cut by 3 bases and J by 3 bases, with 18 bases left in between. This CDR3 contains 16 residues. In germline, CDR1 is SGHRS, CDR2 YFSETQ. The CDR3 reads CASSSSGAPLDTEAFF. Here the CDR3 DNA reads TGCGCCAGCAGCTCATCAGGGGCCCCCCTGGACACTGAAGCTTTCTTT.

This chain connects TRBV27 to TRBJ1-2; D unresolved. Trimming pared 2 bases from V and 5 bases from J, leaving 9 bases between. CDR1 is MNHEY, CDR2 SMNVEV, per germline (reference sequence). This CDR3 is built from 13 residues. The CDR3 is CASSLSGEYGYTF. CDR3 bases: TGTGCCAGCAGTTTAAGTGGAGAATATGGCTACACCTTC.

This clone occurred a few times. The chain employs TRBV7-9 and TRBJ2-5; TRBD1 agrees at 11 bases. Germline V lookup: CDR1 SEHNR, CDR2 FQNEAQ (reference sequence). The CDR3 runs to 15 residues. Trimming at V came to 10 bases and at J to 4 bases, leaving 11 bases not matched to a gene. The CDR3 DNA is TGTGCCACTCAGACCGGGACAGGGGGAAGAGAGACCCAGTACTTC. Translation gives CATQTGTGGRETQYF.

The chain joins TRBV5-1 to TRBJ2-7; possible D gene TRBD1, 6 bases. Trimming took 3 bases from V and 5 from J, leaving 15 bases between them. CDR3 size: 14 residues. The V gene's germline CDR1 is SGHRS and CDR2 YFSETQ. The CDR3 DNA reads TGCGCCAGCAGCTCCAGCACTCGGGACAACGAGCAGTACTTC. It encodes CASSSSTRDNEQYF. The complete variable domain, with remaining parts taken from reference TRBV5-1 and TRBJ2-7, reads KAGVTQTPRYLIKTRGQQVTLSCSPISGHRSVSWYQQTPGQGLQFLFEYFSETQRNKGNFPGRFSGRQFSNSRSEMNVSTLELGDSALYLCASSSSTRDNEQYFGPGTRLTVT.

CDR3 coding DNA: TGTGCCAGCAGGCTAGCTCCCACAGATACGCAGTATTTT. This encodes CASRLAPTDTQYF. The V and J genes are TRBV6-1 and TRBJ2-3; weak D call: TRBD2 (5 bases). V shed 6 bases and J shed 2 bases, with 9 bases lying between them. This CDR3 is built from 13 residues. CDR1 and CDR2 from the germline V gene are MNHNS and SASEGT.